This note documents a single T cell receptor (beta chain) sequence. The antigen is unknown. These data are taken from a study of T-cell memory formation after mild COVID-19. Overall study findings and caveats: The SARS-CoV-2 specificity of second-wave clones reaching peak at day 37 remained unverified. A second wave expanding day 15 to 37 was CD4+-biased; contracting clones were balanced.

This CDR3 region has 19 residues. Trimming cost V 1 base and J 4 bases, with 23 bases left between them. Germline V gene sequence: CDR1 SEHNR, CDR2 FQNEAQ (reference sequence). Constant-segment-primed 5'RACE gave TCR alpha and TCR beta cDNA libraries with sample barcodes and UMIs. TCRdb recomputed calls from the 5' RACE reads with MiXCR, one row per CDR3 protein. The profile shows over 350,000 distinct CDR3 sequences, roughly 15% of them singletons. The sample taken for sequencing was PBMCs or a T cell subset sorted from them (not recorded which). This receptor was obtained from a man between 18 and 35 years old who had mild COVID-19 (a few samples of this study predate the infection). Cell type and time point are not known. The rearrangement links TRBV7-9 to TRBJ2-1; D possibly corresponds to TRBD1 (6 bases). CDR3 nucleotide sequence: TGTGCCAGCAGCTTAGGTGAGACAGGCCTCCTCGAGGGGTACAATGAGCAGTTCTTC. It yields the protein CASSLGETGLLEGYNEQFF.